The 10 T cell receptor beta chains in this list originate from one sample, sequenced in a study of technical replicates of blood from a few donors. Profiled with immunoSEQ multiplex PCR; TCRdb holds only in-frame clones, not every one. The table lists roughly 90,000 clones, 95% to 97% of them singletons. Sequencing input: T cells isolated from PBMCs. The source is a human donor in good health.

This sequence joins TRBV4-1 and TRBJ2-1; 9 nucleotides line up with TRBD1. The CDR3 contains 16 residues. Germline assignment: CDR1 MGHRA and CDR2 YSYEKL. V lost 0 bases, J lost 6 bases, and 6 bases stayed unmatched. This CDR3 reads CASSQDGTGRPNEQFF. Here the CDR3 DNA reads TGCGCCAGCAGCCAAGATGGGACAGGGCGCCCCAATGAGCAGTTCTTC.

The V gene is TRBV19, the J gene TRBJ1-3, with 9 positions matching TRBD1. The CDR3 totals 16 residues. V lost 5 bases and J lost 3; bases outside the gene matches: 8. Germline-derived CDR1 and CDR2 are LNHDA and SQIVND (reference sequence). The CDR3 nucleotides read TGTGCCAGTAGTTTGGGACAGGGAATAGGTGGAAACACCATATATTTT. Residues: CASSLGQGIGGNTIYF.

This chain joins TRBV14 and TRBJ2-3; the match to TRBD2 covers 15 bases. V shed 4 bases and J 5 bases; nucleotides not matched to a gene: 4. Germline CDR1 and CDR2: SGHDN and FVKESK. The CDR3 is made up of 16 amino acids. The DNA of the CDR3 is TGTGCCAGCAGCCCTGGGACTAGCGGGAGGATAGATACGCAGTATTTT. This sequence encodes CASSPGTSGRIDTQYF.

The V gene is TRBV6-1, the J gene TRBJ2-6; D unclear. The CDR3 is 13 residues long. V dropped 4 bases and J dropped 4 bases, with 5 bases sitting between them. Germline assignment: CDR1 MNHNS and CDR2 SASEGT. The CDR3 DNA follows: TGTGCCAGCAGTGTGGAGGGGGCCAACGTCCTGACTTTC. Amino acid sequence: CASSVEGANVLTF.

J is TRBJ1-3 and V is TRBV27; D gene uncertain. The CDR3 covers 14 residues. Per germline, CDR1 MNHEY and CDR2 SMNVEV (reference sequence). Trimming shortened V by 5 bases and J by 4 bases, and 12 bases separated the two germline ends. The CDR3 nucleotides read TGTGCCAGCAGTCGAGGATCCTCCGGAAACACCATATATTTT. Amino acids: CASSRGSSGNTIYF.

J is TRBJ2-7 and V is TRBV7-9; 9 positions match TRBD1. Germline-derived CDR1 and CDR2 are SEHNR and FQNEAQ (reference sequence). This CDR3 region has 13 residues. The J segment lost 6 bases and the V segment lost 11 bases, leaving 11 bases of the junction unmatched. In nucleotides, the CDR3 is TGTGCCGGGCTGGGACAGGGAGACGCCGAGCAGTACTTC. It codes for CAGLGQGDAEQYF.

Here the CDR3 DNA reads TGTGCCAGTAATCAGCGGGAGGACAGGTACGAGCAGTACTTC. Residues: CASNQREDRYEQYF. The chain links TRBV19 to TRBJ2-7; the match to TRBD2 covers 9 bases. The CDR3 contains 14 residues. Germline CDR1 reads LNHDA; CDR2 reads SQIVND (reference sequence). The junction had 8 bases not matched to a gene; V was cut back by 7 bases and J by 4 bases.

This clone occurred once. The CDR3 sequence is CASSPRQGRDYGYTF. CDR3 nucleotides: TGTGCCAGCAGCCCTCGACAGGGTAGGGACTATGGCTACACCTTC. This chain uses TRBV9 with TRBJ1-2; 7 bases are shared with TRBD1. Germline V CDR1 and CDR2: SGDLS, YYNGEE. Trimming removed 4 bases from V and 3 bases from J; junction bases left unmatched: 9. This CDR3 has 15 amino acids.

For the CDR3, the DNA is TGCGCCAGCGCTTTCCAGGGGAACGATCTCTCTGGAAACACCATATATTTT. Its protein is CASAFQGNDLSGNTIYF. The rearrangement links TRBV5-1 to TRBJ1-3, with D possibly being TRBD1 (6 bases). V was shortened by 7 bases and J by 0 bases, with 20 bases between the two germline ends. The CDR3 consists of 17 residues. The V gene's germline CDR1 is SGHRS and CDR2 YFSETQ.

The gene calls are TRBV29-1 and TRBJ2-7, with TRBD1 as a possible D gene (6 bases). The germline gives CDR1 SQVTM, CDR2 ANQGSEA. This CDR3 has 14 amino acids. The V end lost 4 bases, the J end lost 1 base, and 14 bases lay between the germline ends. The CDR3 loop reads CSVGNPGTSYEQYF. CDR3 DNA sequence: TGCAGCGTTGGAAATCCCGGGACATCCTACGAGCAGTACTTC.